These T cell receptor beta chains were read from a single sample in a study of cytomegalovirus exposure and HLA in healthy donors. TCRdb's copy holds only in-frame clones and misses some; the assay was immunoSEQ multiplex PCR. The table lists hundreds of thousands of clones, roughly two thirds of them singletons, with approximately 2.3% in the top ten. The sequencing sample was made of PBMCs. Every receptor here comes from a female donor in good health and CMV-seronegative. The conserved cysteine and the conserved F or W are not part of the CDR3 here.

>TRBV5-1|TRBJ2-1
ASSLDPGQEQF
>TRBV7-9|TRBJ2-3
SSSLALRDTQY
>TRBV19|TRBJ2-7
ASSITGKGTYEQY
>TRBV12-2|TRBJ1-5
ASRPLFASREDQPQH
>TRBV29-1|TRBJ2-7
SAQGLVGTEQY
>TRBV5-4|TRBJ1-6
ASTLGQGDSPLH
>TRBV7-2|TRBJ2-2
ASSSHSGSGSGELF
>TRBV9|TRBJ2-7
ASSVASGRAEEQY
>TRBV6-6|TRBJ1-2
ASSYGQSYGYT
>TRBV27|TRBJ2-3
ASTQPGLAGGREYL
>TRBV11-3|TRBJ2-5
ASSWLAEETQY
>TRBV4-1|TRBJ1-5
ASSQVNSNQPQH
>TRBV30|TRBJ1-1
AWSEGAPEAF
>TRBV19|TRBJ2-7
ASSIGKGVREQY
>TRBV2|TRBJ2-7
ASGPTGVPYEQY